This T cell receptor beta chain was found in a study of T cell responses to AZD1222 COVID-19 vaccine. Study-wide results and caveats: A mostly white British donor set with more females was recruited, and clonal diversity was possibly underestimated. Increased Spike-specific TCR breadth and depth were observed after two AZD1222 doses. Spike regions recognized by vaccine-associated CD4 TCRs spanned the protein, led by 160-218 and 743-854. Among AZD1222 vaccinees, only 5 or 6 were seropositive at baseline.

This clone was observed once. The antigen remains undetermined. Clones were read by immunoSEQ multiplex PCR, and TCRdb kept only the in-frame ones, dropping some. The sample carries 150,000 or so clones, around 90% recorded once. This receptor was obtained from an adult in good health. The sample in question was peripheral blood, obtained on day 0 of AZD1222 vaccination.

The CDR3 protein is CASSLDWTGELFF. The CDR3 DNA reads TGTGCCAGCAGCTTGGACTGGACCGGGGAGCTGTTTTTT. The chain is built from TRBV7-2 and TRBJ2-2, with D possibly matching TRBD2 (5 bases). With 3 bases removed from V and 5 bases from J, the gap between germline ends came to 7 bases. CDR3 length: 13 amino acids. The germline gives CDR1 SGHTA, CDR2 FQGNSA.